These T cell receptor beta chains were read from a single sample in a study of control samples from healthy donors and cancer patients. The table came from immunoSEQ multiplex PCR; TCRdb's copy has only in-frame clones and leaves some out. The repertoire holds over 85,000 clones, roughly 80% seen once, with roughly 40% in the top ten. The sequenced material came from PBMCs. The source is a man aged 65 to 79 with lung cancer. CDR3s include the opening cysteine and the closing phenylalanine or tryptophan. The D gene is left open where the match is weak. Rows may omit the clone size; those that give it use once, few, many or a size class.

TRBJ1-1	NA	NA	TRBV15	TGTGCCACCAGCCGCCGGGCCAACACTGAAGCTTTCTTT	CATSRRANTEAFF
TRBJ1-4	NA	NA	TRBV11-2	TGTGCCAGCAGCTTAGGTTTCAGCACTAATGAAAAACTGTTTTTT	CASSLGFSTNEKLFF
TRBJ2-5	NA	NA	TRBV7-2	TGTGCCAGCAGCATCCTGGAGACCCAGTACTTC	CASSILETQYF
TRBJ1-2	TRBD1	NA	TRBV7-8	TGTGCCAGCAGCTTAGGACAGGGAGGTTTGGGTGGCTACACCTTC	CASSLGQGGLGGYTF
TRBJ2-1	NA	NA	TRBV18	TGTGCCAGCTCACCCCAGAGGGCCCTATACAATGAGCAGTTCTTC	CASSPQRALYNEQFF
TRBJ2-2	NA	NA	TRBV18	TGTGCCAGCTCAAGGGTCACCGGGGAGCTGTTTTTT	CASSRVTGELFF
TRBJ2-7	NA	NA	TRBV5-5	TGTGCCAGCAGCTTCCGGCCCTGGTCGGGGGCAAACTACGAGCAGTACTTC	CASSFRPWSGANYEQYF
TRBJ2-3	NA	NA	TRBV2	TGTGCCAGCAGTGTAAATCGGGGGAGCACAGATACGCAGTATTTT	CASSVNRGSTDTQYF
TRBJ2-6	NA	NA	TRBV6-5	TGTGCCAGCATTCTCGCTGGGGCCAACGTCCTGACTTTC	CASILAGANVLTF
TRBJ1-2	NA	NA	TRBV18	TGTGCCAGCTCACTATACGACAGAGACTATGGCTACACCTTC	CASSLYDRDYGYTF
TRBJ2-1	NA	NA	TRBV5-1	TGCGCCAGCAGCTCCGGGGGCGGGGGAGATGAGCAGTTCTTC	CASSSGGGGDEQFF
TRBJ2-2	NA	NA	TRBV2	TGTGCCAGCGTAGGAGGGGAGACGGAACTCACCGGGGAGCTGTTTTTT	CASVGGETELTGELFF
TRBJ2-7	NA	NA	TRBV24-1	TGTGCCACCAGCCGGATATGGGACAAATCCTACGAGCAGTACTTC	CATSRIWDKSYEQYF
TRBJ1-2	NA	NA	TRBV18	TGTGCCAGCTCAACGGGTCTTCTAGGCCCCTATGGCTACACCTTC	CASSTGLLGPYGYTF
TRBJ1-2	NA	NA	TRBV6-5	TGTGCCAGCACCTCAGGCGGTGGCTACACCTTC	CASTSGGGYTF
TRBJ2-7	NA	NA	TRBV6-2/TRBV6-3	TGTGCCAGCAGTCCCCTCTACGAGCAGTACTTC	CASSPLYEQYF
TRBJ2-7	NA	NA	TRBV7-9	TGTGCCAGCAGCCGGGGACTGAACTACGAGCAGTACTTC	CASSRGLNYEQYF
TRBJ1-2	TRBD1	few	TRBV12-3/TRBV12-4	TGTGCCAGCAGTTTCCCAGGGGGTGGCTACACCTTC	CASSFPGGGYTF
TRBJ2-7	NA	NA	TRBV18	TGTGCCAGCTCACCCTCGGACAAGACCTACGAGCAGTACTTC	CASSPSDKTYEQYF
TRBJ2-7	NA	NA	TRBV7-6	TGTGCCAGCAGCTTCGACGACTCGAGCTCCTACGAGCAGTACTTC	CASSFDDSSSYEQYF
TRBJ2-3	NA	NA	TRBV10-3	TGTGCCATCAGGGGTATCTGGGACACAGATACGCAGTATTTT	CAIRGIWDTDTQYF
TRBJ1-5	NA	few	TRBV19	TGTGCCAGTAGTATGGGATTGCGGGACACAGCAGCGGCCCAGCATTTT	CASSMGLRDTAAAQHF
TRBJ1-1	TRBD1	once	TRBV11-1	TGTGCCAGCAGCCTCTACAGGGGCCATGAAGCTTTCTTT	CASSLYRGHEAFF
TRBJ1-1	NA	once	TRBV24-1	TGTGCCACCAGTGGGGGGGCTGGGACTGAAGCTTTCTTT	CATSGGAGTEAFF
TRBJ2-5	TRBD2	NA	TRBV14	TGTGCCAGCAGCCAAGTCCCAGCGTCGGGAGGGGAGACCCAGTACTTC	CASSQVPASGGETQYF
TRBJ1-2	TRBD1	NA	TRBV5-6	TGTGCCAGCAGCTCCTCCGGACAGGCCCCTTATGGCTACACCTTC	CASSSSGQAPYGYTF
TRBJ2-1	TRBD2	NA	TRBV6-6	TGTGCCAGCAGTTACTCCGGCGGGGGGGCGAATGAGCAGTTCTTC	CASSYSGGGANEQFF
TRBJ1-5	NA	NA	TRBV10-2	TGCGCCAGCAGTGTGCAGGGGAATCAGCCCCAGCATTTT	CASSVQGNQPQHF
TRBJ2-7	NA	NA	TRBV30	TGTGCCTCCACAGGGAGCAGCTACGAGCAGTACTTC	CASTGSSYEQYF
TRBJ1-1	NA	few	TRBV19	TGTGCCAGTAGCCATGGGGGAACTCTGGAAGCTTTCTTT	CASSHGGTLEAFF
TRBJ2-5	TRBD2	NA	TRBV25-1	TGTGCCAGCAGCGATAGAATAGCGGGGGTAAGAGAGACCCAGTACTTC	CASSDRIAGVRETQYF
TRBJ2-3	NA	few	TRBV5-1	TGCGCCAGCAGCCTGGACGAGGGTTCGCAGTATTTT	CASSLDEGSQYF
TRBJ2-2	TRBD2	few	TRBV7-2	TGTGCCAGCAGCCGTGATAGCGGGGGGGGTACCGGGGAGCTGTTTTTT	CASSRDSGGGTGELFF
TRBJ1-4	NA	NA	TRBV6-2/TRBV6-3	TGTGCCAGCAGTCGCCTGTCAAGCATCGGTAATGAAAAACTGTTTTTT	CASSRLSSIGNEKLFF
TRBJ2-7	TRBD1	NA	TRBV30	TGTGCCTGGAGTGCGGGACAGGGTATGAACGAGCAGTACTTC	CAWSAGQGMNEQYF
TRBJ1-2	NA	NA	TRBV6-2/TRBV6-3	TGTGCCAGCAGTCGGGGACAACTCAACTATGGCTACACCTTC	CASSRGQLNYGYTF
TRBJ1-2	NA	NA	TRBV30	TGTGCCTGGAGTCCTGGGGACTATGGCTACACCTTC	CAWSPGDYGYTF
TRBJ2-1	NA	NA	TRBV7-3	TGTGCCAGCAGCCCCCAGTCGCCTCTGAGCTCCTACAATGAGCAGTTCTTC	CASSPQSPLSSYNEQFF
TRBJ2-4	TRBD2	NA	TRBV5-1	TGCGCCAGCAGCTTCTCGGGGGGTGTTGGCATTCAGTACTTC	CASSFSGGVGIQYF
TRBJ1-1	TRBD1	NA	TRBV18	TGTGCCAGCTCATCGGACAGGGTAGGCAGCACTGAAGCTTTCTTT	CASSSDRVGSTEAFF
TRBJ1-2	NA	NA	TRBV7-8	TGTGCCAGCAGCCCCACGGGTCTCATAGGCTACACCTTC	CASSPTGLIGYTF
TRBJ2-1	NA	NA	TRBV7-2	TGTGCCAGCAATTCGCAGCGGTATTACAATGAGCAGTTCTTC	CASNSQRYYNEQFF
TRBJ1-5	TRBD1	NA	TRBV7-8	TGTGCCAGCAGCTTATGGAGGGGGCGGGAAAGCAATCAGCCCCAGCATTTT	CASSLWRGRESNQPQHF
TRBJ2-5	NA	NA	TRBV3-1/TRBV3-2	TGTGCCAGCAGCTCACGGGGGGCGGAGACCCAGTACTTC	CASSSRGAETQYF
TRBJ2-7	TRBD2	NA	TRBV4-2	TGTGCCAGCAGCTTGGTAGGGACTAGCGGCTCCTACGAGCAGTACTTC	CASSLVGTSGSYEQYF
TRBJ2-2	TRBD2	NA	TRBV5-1	TGCGCCAGCAGCATACCTAGGACTAGCACCGGGGAGCTGTTTTTT	CASSIPRTSTGELFF
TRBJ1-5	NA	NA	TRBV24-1	TGTGCCACCCAGGACTTTTCCAGTCAGCCCCAGCATTTT	CATQDFSSQPQHF
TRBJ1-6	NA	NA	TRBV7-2	TGTGCCAGCAGAAAAGGCTGGGGGCACTCACCCCTCCACTTT	CASRKGWGHSPLHF
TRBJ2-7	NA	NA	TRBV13	TGTGCCAGCAGCTTCGGGCAGGGGCGCCTCGAGCAGTACTTC	CASSFGQGRLEQYF
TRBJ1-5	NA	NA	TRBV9	TGTGCCAGCAGTGGAGGGACTAGCAATCAGCCCCAGCATTTT	CASSGGTSNQPQHF
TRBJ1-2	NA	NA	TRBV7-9	TGTGCCAGCAGCTTAGCGACGGCCTATGGCTACACCTTC	CASSLATAYGYTF